These 7 T cell receptor beta chains share one sample of origin, sequenced in a study of shared clonotypes between healthy human individuals. Libraries were prepared by immunoSEQ multiplex PCR; TCRdb keeps only in-frame clonotypes and omits some of them. The top ten hold 12% of the sample, which has fewer than 600,000 clones, just over 75% seen once. The sample consisted of PBMCs. These receptors were obtained from a woman in her thirties or forties in good health. Some clones in this sample may be carry-over from other donors' samples.

This clone was counted ten times or more. This chain uses TRBV7-3 with TRBJ2-1, with 10 bases that match TRBD2. Germline CDR1 SGHTA, CDR2 FQGTGA. The CDR3 loop spans 15 amino acids. J gave up 2 bases and V 3 bases, and 1 base lay outside the gene matches. The CDR3 nucleotides are TGTGCCAGCAGCTTTCTAGCGGGAGCCTACAATGAGCAGTTCTTC. It yields the protein CASSFLAGAYNEQFF.

As for this clone: A far larger clone differs by one base, so this is likely a read error. This sample includes further DNA sequences coding for the same CDR3. V usage is TRBV19 and J usage is TRBJ1-1, with D possibly being TRBD1 (6 bases). Per germline, CDR1 LNHDA and CDR2 SQIVND (reference sequence). The CDR3 has 15 residues. V lost 9 bases and J 1 base, leaving 18 bases between the germline ends. CDR3 in amino acids: CASSFSGHPNTEAFF. The CDR3 bases are TGTGCCAGCAGTTTCTCGGGACATCCGAACACTGAAGCTTTCTTT.

The gene calls are TRBV2 and TRBJ1-1, with 8 bases identical to TRBD1. The junction had 7 bases not matched to a gene; V was cut back by 5 bases and J by 2 bases. This CDR3 comprises 15 residues. Germline CDR1 SNHLY, CDR2 FYNNEI. CDR3 sequence reads: CASSFDRGRNTEAFF. The CDR3 nucleotides are TGTGCCAGCAGTTTCGACAGGGGCCGTAACACTGAAGCTTTCTTT.

V and J are TRBV5-1 and TRBJ2-6; TRBD1 is a possible D gene (5 bases). The CDR3 spans 17 residues. The V and J ends lost 2 bases and 1 base respectively, with 13 bases between them. In germline, CDR1 is SGHRS, CDR2 YFSETQ. This chain's CDR3 is CASSFNPQGSGANVLTF. Here the CDR3 DNA reads TGCGCCAGCAGCTTCAATCCCCAGGGATCTGGGGCCAACGTCCTGACTTTC.

V is TRBV7-8 and J is TRBJ2-2; 9 bases map to TRBD2. V lost 2 bases, J lost 4 bases, and 8 bases stayed unmatched. CDR3 length equals 17 residues. Per the germline V gene, CDR1 is SGHVS and CDR2 is FQNEAQ. The CDR3 region is CASSLSSGRRGTGELFF. In nucleotides, the CDR3 is TGTGCCAGCAGCTTAAGCAGCGGGAGGCGTGGCACCGGGGAGCTGTTTTTT.

The chain carries TRBV6-4 and TRBJ2-7; 7 bases are shared with TRBD2. The CDR3 spans 15 residues. V lost 5 bases to trimming and J lost 3 bases; unmatched junction nucleotides: 10. Per the germline V gene, CDR1 is MRHNA and CDR2 is SNTAGT. The CDR3 DNA reads TGTGCCAGCAGTCCTGAACTAGCGCGTTTCTACGAGCAGTACTTC. This encodes CASSPELARFYEQYF.

The V and J genes are TRBV15 and TRBJ2-1; maybe TRBD2 (6 bases). The V end was cut by 7 bases, the J end by 1 base, with 11 bases between. The germline CDR1 and CDR2 sequences are LNHNV and YYDKDF (reference sequence). This CDR3 has 14 residues. CDR3 sequence reads: CATNGGRSYNEQFF. The CDR3 bases are TGTGCCACCAACGGGGGTCGATCCTACAATGAGCAGTTCTTC.